The 30 T cell receptor beta chains given below trace back to one sample, sequenced in a study of vaccination and CD4 T cells after COVID-19. For these TCRs, the target antigens are not known. As for treatment: approximately nine-day PBMC culture with coronavirus spike peptide pools or control peptides (ViraFEST assay). The unexposed donor's CD4+ T cells were collected before the COVID-19 pandemic (2011-2018). Once obtained from cultured CD4+ T cells, the DNA was sequenced using the Oncomine TCR Beta short-read assay. TCRdb redid the calling of the PCR reads with MiXCR, one entry per CDR3 protein. The table shows several thousand distinct CDR3 sequences, with approximately 39% occurring only once. Sequencing was done on a sample of CD4+ T cells from blood, cultured in vitro. These receptors were obtained from a human donor in good health.

The table lists this clonotype with a count of one. The rearrangement joins TRBV7-8 to TRBJ2-1, with TRBD2 identical over 12 bases. After removal of 5 bases from V and 6 bases from J, the junction contained 5 bases not matched to a gene. Germline CDR1 reads SGHVS; CDR2 reads FQNEAQ. There are 15 residues in the CDR3. The CDR3 here is CASSPRTSGTNEQFF. CDR3 DNA sequence: TGTGCCAGCAGCCCCCGGACTAGCGGGACCAATGAGCAGTTCTTC.

This clonotype was observed a handful of times. V and J are TRBV6-5 and TRBJ1-1; 8 bases are a match to TRBD1. The CDR3 is 15 amino acids. In germline, CDR1 is MNHEY, CDR2 SVGAGI. The junction had 10 bases not matched to a gene; V was cut back by 3 bases and J by 7 bases. CDR3 region: CASSYGQGAGDEAFF. The CDR3 region has the DNA TGTGCCAGCAGTTATGGGCAGGGGGCAGGTGATGAAGCTTTCTTT.

This clonotype was picked up a small number of times. The V and J genes are TRBV19 and TRBJ2-3; D perhaps matches TRBD2 (6 bases). CDR3 length: 15 amino acids. Germline values: CDR1 LNHDA, CDR2 SQIVND (reference sequence). Between the trimmed V and J ends, which lost 3 bases and 2 bases, there was a span of 12 bases. The DNA for the CDR3 is TGTGCCAGTAGTATGGAAGCGGGCCCCACAGATACGCAGTATTTT. Its translation: CASSMEAGPTDTQYF.

V and J are TRBV7-2 and TRBJ2-1; 13 nucleotides agree with TRBD2. The CDR3 consists of 15 residues. CDR1 is SGHTA and CDR2 is FQGNSA in the germline V gene. The ends lost 5 bases at V and 10 bases at J; junction bases unmatched: 8. The CDR3 sequence is CASSQTSGRPDEQFF. Written as DNA, the CDR3 is TGTGCCAGCAGCCAGACTAGCGGGAGGCCTGACGAGCAGTTCTTC.

The chain couples TRBV6-1 to TRBJ2-7; TRBD1 matches 7 bases. The CDR3 contains 14 residues. With V trimmed by 6 bases and J by 2 bases, 7 bases remained unmatched. CDR1 and CDR2 from the germline V gene are MNHNS and SASEGT. The CDR3 reads CASSQTGFTYEQYF. As DNA, the CDR3 is TGTGCCAGCAGCCAGACAGGGTTTACCTACGAGCAGTACTTC.

The V gene is TRBV20-1, the J gene TRBJ1-4; 9 bases agree with TRBD1. After removal of 6 bases from V and 5 bases from J, the junction contained 7 bases not matched to a gene. CDR1 and CDR2 from the germline V gene are DFQATT and SNEGSKA (reference sequence). The CDR3 is made up of 14 amino acids. The CDR3: CSASTGTGNEKLFF. Written as DNA, the CDR3 is TGCAGTGCGTCAACCGGGACAGGGAATGAAAAACTGTTTTTT.

V usage is TRBV7-9 and J usage is TRBJ2-2; D possibly corresponds to TRBD1 (5 bases). V lost 5 bases and J 5 bases, leaving 9 bases between the germline ends. CDR3 length equals 13 residues. Per the germline V gene, CDR1 is SEHNR and CDR2 is FQNEAQ (reference sequence). The CDR3 nucleotides read TGTGCCAGCAGCCCAGGGCAAACCGGGGAGCTGTTTTTT. This translates into CASSPGQTGELFF.

The CDR3, as DNA: TGCGCCAGCAGCCAACCGACAGGGGTAGGAAACACCATATATTTT. It codes for CASSQPTGVGNTIYF. This rearrangement joins TRBV4-1 to TRBJ1-3, with TRBD1 matching over 8 bases. V lost 2 bases to trimming and J lost 4 bases; unmatched junction nucleotides: 4. The germline V gene encodes CDR1 MGHRA and CDR2 YSYEKL. This CDR3 contains 15 residues.

Only a few counts were recorded for this clonotype. The J gene is TRBJ2-5, the V gene TRBV6-1; D perhaps matches TRBD2 (6 bases). With 8 bases removed from V and 1 base from J, the gap between germline ends came to 17 bases. The CDR3 loop spans 15 amino acids. Germline V gives CDR1 MNHNS, CDR2 SASEGT. The DNA of the CDR3 is TGTGCCAGCGGTAAGCGGGCACTAAGCCAAGAGACCCAGTACTTC. Protein sequence: CASGKRALSQETQYF.

This clonotype was found a few times. This chain connects TRBV24-1 to TRBJ2-5; D gene ambiguous. CDR1 and CDR2 (germline): KGHDR, SFDVKD. V was clipped by 0 bases and J by 4 bases, with 8 bases between them. The CDR3 sequence is 14 residues long. DNA for the CDR3: TGTGCCACCAGTGATTTGTATAGGTCAGAGACCCAGTACTTC. Translating it yields CATSDLYRSETQYF.

V is TRBV5-1 and J is TRBJ2-7, with D possibly being TRBD1 (6 bases). CDR3 length: 13 residues. The V and J ends lost 5 bases and 2 bases respectively, with 11 bases between them. Germline V CDR1 and CDR2: SGHRS, YFSETQ. CDR3 coding DNA: TGCGCCAGCAGTTGGGACATTGCCTACGAGCAGTACTTC. This encodes CASSWDIAYEQYF.

This clonotype has more than one count but fewer than ten. The V and J genes are TRBV20-1 and TRBJ2-2; no firm D call. Trimming took 7 bases from V and 0 from J, leaving 9 bases between them. The germline V gene encodes CDR1 DFQATT and CDR2 SNEGSKA (reference sequence). CDR3 length: 13 amino acids. The CDR3 DNA is TGCAGTGTAGTTGAGCCGAACACCGGGGAGCTGTTTTTT. Its protein product is CSVVEPNTGELFF.

This chain connects TRBV7-2 to TRBJ2-1; 9 bases match TRBD2. The junction had 5 bases not matched to a gene; V was cut back by 4 bases and J by 4 bases. Germline lookup yields CDR1 SGHTA and CDR2 FQGNSA. The CDR3 loop spans 15 amino acids. The CDR3 nucleotides read TGTGCCAGCAGCTCCGGCGGGGGGGTTTACAATGAGCAGTTCTTC. Translating it yields CASSSGGGVYNEQFF.

The V and J genes are TRBV5-1 and TRBJ2-7; TRBD1 or TRBD2 may be the D gene (5 bases each). The V gene lost 4 bases and the J gene lost 1 base, with 12 bases spanning the gap. Germline-derived CDR1 and CDR2 are SGHRS and YFSETQ. The CDR3 covers 14 residues. This chain's CDR3 is CASSMGPNSYEQYF. In DNA, the CDR3 is TGCGCCAGCAGCATGGGACCCAATTCCTACGAGCAGTACTTC.

The rearrangement uses TRBV2 and TRBJ1-2; TRBD1 matches 7 bases. J lost 4 bases, V lost 4 bases, and 9 bases had no gene match. This CDR3 spans 15 amino acids. Germline V gene data show CDR1 as SNHLY and CDR2 as FYNNEI. CDR3 nucleotides: TGTGCCAGCAGTGGCCTAAGGGACAGAGCCTATGGCTACACCTTC. As protein: CASSGLRDRAYGYTF.

This chain connects TRBV11-2 to TRBJ2-7, with 14 nucleotides matching TRBD2. Looked up from germline, CDR1 is SGHAT and CDR2 is FQNNGV. V dropped 0 bases and J dropped 6; count of bases not matched to a gene: 22. CDR3 size: 22 residues. CDR3 in amino acids: CASSLDLIEGTSGGRLLSEQYF. The CDR3 nucleotides are TGTGCCAGCAGCTTAGATCTGATTGAGGGGACTAGCGGGGGCCGCCTTTTGTCCGAGCAGTACTTC.

The chain recombines TRBV4-3 with TRBJ1-5; no firm D call. The CDR3 sequence is 15 residues long. Germline V lookup: CDR1 LGHNA, CDR2 YSLEER. Trimming shortened V by 3 bases and J by 0 bases, and 9 bases separated the two germline ends. DNA for the CDR3: TGCGCCAGCAGCCAGTCAGCGTATAGCAATCAGCCCCAGCATTTT. Translating it yields CASSQSAYSNQPQHF.

This chain connects TRBV30 to TRBJ1-5, with 7 bases matching TRBD1. CDR3 length: 16 amino acids. V was clipped by 4 bases and J by 3 bases; unmatched bases: 12. From germline, CDR1 is GTSNPN and CDR2 SVGIG (reference sequence). The CDR3 spells CAWNYRRTGPNQPQHF. CDR3 bases: TGTGCCTGGAATTACCGTCGGACAGGCCCCAATCAGCCCCAGCATTTT.

This clonotype was seen only a few times. V usage is TRBV30 and J usage is TRBJ1-2, with TRBD1 identical over 7 bases. V dropped 1 base and J dropped 4; count of bases not matched to a gene: 6. CDR1 and CDR2 from the germline V gene are GTSNPN and SVGIG (reference sequence). This CDR3 comprises 14 residues. CDR3 in amino acids: CAWSARQGGYGYTF. DNA of the CDR3: TGTGCCTGGAGTGCCCGACAGGGTGGCTATGGCTACACCTTC.

This clonotype was found a few times. V gene TRBV7-9 combines with J gene TRBJ2-3; 8 positions match TRBD2. Germline V gives CDR1 SEHNR, CDR2 FQNEAQ (reference sequence). Germline trimming cut 1 base from V and 6 bases from J; bases unmatched to any gene: 6. The CDR3 is 15 residues long. The chain's CDR3 is CASSLVRGGTDTQYF. In nucleotides, the CDR3 is TGTGCCAGCAGCTTAGTCCGGGGGGGGACGGATACGCAGTATTTT.

There are a few counts of this clonotype. The chain has TRBV19 and TRBJ1-1; no firm D call. Germline V gene lookup returns CDR1 LNHDA and CDR2 SQIVND (reference sequence). The CDR3 totals 13 residues. Trimming pared 7 bases from V and 0 bases from J, leaving 9 bases between. The CDR3 sequence: CASTRRMNTEAFF. CDR3 nucleotide sequence: TGTGCCAGTACACGACGGATGAACACTGAAGCTTTCTTT.

This CDR3 reads CASSLAGTNNEQFF. In DNA, the CDR3 is TGTGCCAGCAGCTTAGCGGGGACTAATAATGAGCAGTTCTTC. The gene calls are TRBV7-2 and TRBJ2-1; TRBD2 matches 7 bases. From germline, CDR1 is SGHTA and CDR2 FQGNSA. V trimming: 0 bases; J trimming: 7 bases; junction bases outside the gene matches: 3. The CDR3 totals 14 residues.

The rearrangement joins TRBV28 to TRBJ1-5; D is perhaps TRBD1 (6 bases). The CDR3 spans 18 residues. Per the germline V gene, CDR1 is MDHEN and CDR2 is SYDVKM. V was clipped by 8 bases and J by 1 base, with 24 bases between them. The CDR3 region is CASQPGVIGALSNQPQHF. The CDR3 bases are TGTGCCAGCCAACCAGGGGTTATCGGAGCACTGAGCAATCAGCCCCAGCATTTT.

The chain recombines TRBV20-1 with TRBJ1-3; D possibly corresponds to TRBD1 (5 bases). This CDR3 region has 14 residues. Per the germline V gene, CDR1 is DFQATT and CDR2 is SNEGSKA (reference sequence). Trimming cost V 6 bases and J 0 bases, with 12 bases left between them. The CDR3 loop reads CSASDRFSGNTIYF. The CDR3 nucleotides read TGCAGTGCCAGTGACAGATTCTCTGGAAACACCATATATTTT.

Here the CDR3 reads CASSRTNLYEQYF. The CDR3 DNA follows: TGTGCCAGTAGTAGGACCAACCTCTACGAGCAGTACTTC. This chain joins TRBV19 and TRBJ2-7; no firm D call. V dropped 4 bases and J dropped 3 bases, with 10 bases sitting between them. The CDR3 is 13 residues long. Germline V gene lookup returns CDR1 LNHDA and CDR2 SQIVND (reference sequence). Based on the CDR3 plus reference TRBV19 and TRBJ2-7, the full variable domain is DGGITQSPKYLFRKEGQNVTLSCEQNLNHDAMYWYRQDPGQGLRLIYYSQIVNDFQKGDIAEGYSVSREKKESFPLTVTSAQKNPTAFYLCASSRTNLYEQYFGPGTRLTVT.

V is TRBV10-3 and J is TRBJ1-5, with D tentatively TRBD1 (5 bases). CDR3 length equals 15 residues. In germline, CDR1 is ENHRY, CDR2 SYGVKD. Trimming took 10 bases from V and 2 from J, leaving 18 bases between them. CDR3 nucleotides: TGTGCCACGGCCGTAACGACAGATGGCAATCAGCCCCAGCATTTT. Translation: CATAVTTDGNQPQHF.

The chain uses TRBV25-1 and TRBJ1-4; D is possibly TRBD1 (5 bases). The CDR3 consists of 12 residues. Germline CDR1 is MGHDK and CDR2 is SYGVNS. Trimming left V 8 bases short and J 6 bases short, with 10 bases between. CDR3 bases: TGTGCCAGCCGCCCGGGACATGAAAAACTGTTTTTT. It specifies CASRPGHEKLFF. The full variable domain, its missing parts supplied by reference TRBV25-1 and TRBJ1-4, is EADIYQTPRYLVIGTGKKITLECSQTMGHDKMYWYQQDPGMELHLIHYSYGVNSTEKGDLSSESTVSRIRTEHFPLTLESARPSHTSQYLCASRPGHEKLFFGSGTQLSVL.

The V call is TRBV30, the J call TRBJ1-2; weak D call: TRBD1 (6 bases). V lost 4 bases and J lost 8, with 17 bases in between. Germline V CDR1 and CDR2: GTSNPN, SVGIG (reference sequence). The CDR3 length is 13 residues. The DNA of the CDR3 is TGTGCCTGGACGTGGGGGGCGCCGAGCGGCTACACCTTC. It is translated as CAWTWGAPSGYTF.

The V call is TRBV12-1, the J call TRBJ2-2; no check of the table's D call, TRBD1, against the DNA was made. TRBV12-1 is assigned pseudogene status. The CDR3 has 10 residues. The CDR3 coding sequence is TGTGCCACCCCTGCCGGGGAGCTGTTTTTT. Translation: CATPAGELFF.

This clonotype came up a few times. V and J are TRBV27 and TRBJ1-3; the D gene is possibly TRBD1 (6 bases). With 4 bases removed from V and 0 bases from J, the gap between germline ends came to 19 bases. CDR3 length: 18 residues. Per the germline V gene, CDR1 is MNHEY and CDR2 is SMNVEV (reference sequence). The CDR3 DNA is TGTGCCAGCAGTTCAGCGCGAGATCACAGGGTCTCTGGAAACACCATATATTTT. It translates to CASSSARDHRVSGNTIYF.